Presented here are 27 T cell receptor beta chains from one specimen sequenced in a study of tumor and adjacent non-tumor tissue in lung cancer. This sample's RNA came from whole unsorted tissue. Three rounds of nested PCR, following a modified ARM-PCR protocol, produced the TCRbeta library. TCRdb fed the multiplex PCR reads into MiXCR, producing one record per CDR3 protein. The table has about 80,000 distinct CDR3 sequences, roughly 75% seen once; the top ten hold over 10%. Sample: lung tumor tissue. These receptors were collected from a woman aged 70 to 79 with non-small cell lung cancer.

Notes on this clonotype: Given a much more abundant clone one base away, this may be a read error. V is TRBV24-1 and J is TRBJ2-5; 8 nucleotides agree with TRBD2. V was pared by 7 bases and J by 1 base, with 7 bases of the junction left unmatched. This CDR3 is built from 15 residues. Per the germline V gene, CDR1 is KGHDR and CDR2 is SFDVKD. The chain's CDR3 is CATSTMAGGQETQYF. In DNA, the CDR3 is TGTGCCACCAGCACGATGGCGGGAGGCCAAGAGACCCAGTACTTC.

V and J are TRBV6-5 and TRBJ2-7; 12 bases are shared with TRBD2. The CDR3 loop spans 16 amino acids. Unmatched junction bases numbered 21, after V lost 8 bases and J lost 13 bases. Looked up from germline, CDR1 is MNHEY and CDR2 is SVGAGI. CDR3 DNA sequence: TGTGCCAGCTCCGATCATGCTACGGAGACTAGCGGGAGATCTTACTTC. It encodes CASSDHATETSGRSYF.

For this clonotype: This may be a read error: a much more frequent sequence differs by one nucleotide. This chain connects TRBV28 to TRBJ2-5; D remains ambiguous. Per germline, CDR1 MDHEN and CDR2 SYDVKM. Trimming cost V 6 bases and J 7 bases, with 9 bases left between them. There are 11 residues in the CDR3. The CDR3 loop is CASRIGTTQYF. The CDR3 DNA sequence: TGTGCCAGCAGAATAGGAACGACCCAGTACTTC.

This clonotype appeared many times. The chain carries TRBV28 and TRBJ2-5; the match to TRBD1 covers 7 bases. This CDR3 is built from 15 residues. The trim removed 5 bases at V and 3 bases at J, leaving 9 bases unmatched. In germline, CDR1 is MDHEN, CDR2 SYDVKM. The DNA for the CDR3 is TGTGCCAGCAGTGCCCCCCTACAGGGGAAAGAGACCCAGTACTTC. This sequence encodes CASSAPLQGKETQYF. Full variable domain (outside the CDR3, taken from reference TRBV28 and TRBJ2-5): DVKVTQSSRYLVKRTGEKVFLECVQDMDHENMFWYRQDPGLGLRLIYFSYDVKMKEKGDIPEGYSVSREKKERFSLILESASTNQTSMYLCASSAPLQGKETQYFGPGTRLLVL.

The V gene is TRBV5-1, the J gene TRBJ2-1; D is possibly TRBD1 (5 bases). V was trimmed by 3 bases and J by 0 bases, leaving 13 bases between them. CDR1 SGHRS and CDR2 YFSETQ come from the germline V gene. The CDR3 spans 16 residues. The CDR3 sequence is CASSSNTGASYNEQFF. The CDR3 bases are TGCGCCAGCAGCTCTAACACAGGAGCCTCCTACAATGAGCAGTTCTTC.

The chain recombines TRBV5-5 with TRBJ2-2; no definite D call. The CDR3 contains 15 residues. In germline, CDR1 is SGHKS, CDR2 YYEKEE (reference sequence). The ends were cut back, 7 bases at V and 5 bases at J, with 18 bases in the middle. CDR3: CASAGQPMKTGELFF. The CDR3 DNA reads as TGTGCCAGCGCCGGGCAGCCCATGAAGACCGGGGAGCTGTTTTTT.

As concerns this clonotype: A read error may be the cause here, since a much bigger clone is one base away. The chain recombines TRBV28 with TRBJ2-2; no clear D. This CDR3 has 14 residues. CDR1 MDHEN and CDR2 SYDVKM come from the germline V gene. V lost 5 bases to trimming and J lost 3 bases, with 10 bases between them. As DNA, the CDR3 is TGTGCCAGCAGTCCTCCACCGGACACCGGGGAGCTGTTTTTT. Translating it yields CASSPPPDTGELFF.

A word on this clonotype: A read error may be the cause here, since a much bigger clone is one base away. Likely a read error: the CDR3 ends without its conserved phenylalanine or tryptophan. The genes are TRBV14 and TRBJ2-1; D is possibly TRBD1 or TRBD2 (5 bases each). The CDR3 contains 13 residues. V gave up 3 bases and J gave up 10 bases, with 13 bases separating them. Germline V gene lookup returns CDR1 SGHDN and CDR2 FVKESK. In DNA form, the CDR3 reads TGTGCCAGCAGCCACCTAACTAGGGACGAGCAGTTCGTC. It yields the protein CASSHLTRDEQFV.

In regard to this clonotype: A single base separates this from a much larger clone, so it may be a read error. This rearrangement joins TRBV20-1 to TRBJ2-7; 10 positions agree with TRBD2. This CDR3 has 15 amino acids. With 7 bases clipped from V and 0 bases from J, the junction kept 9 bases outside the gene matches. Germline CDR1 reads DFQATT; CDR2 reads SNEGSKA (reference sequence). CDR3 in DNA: TGCAGTGTCATCTCCCTAGCGGGAGTCTCCTACGAGCAGTACTTC. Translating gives CSVISLAGVSYEQYF.

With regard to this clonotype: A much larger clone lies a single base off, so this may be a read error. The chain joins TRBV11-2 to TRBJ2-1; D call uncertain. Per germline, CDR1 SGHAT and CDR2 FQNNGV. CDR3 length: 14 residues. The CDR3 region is CASSPRREYSEQFF. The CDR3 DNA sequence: TGTGCCAGCAGCCCTAGAAGGGAATACAGTGAGCAGTTCTTC.

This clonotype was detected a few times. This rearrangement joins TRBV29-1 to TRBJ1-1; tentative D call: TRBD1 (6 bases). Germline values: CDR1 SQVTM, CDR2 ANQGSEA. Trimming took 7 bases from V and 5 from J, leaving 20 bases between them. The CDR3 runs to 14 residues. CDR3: CSGIGTLDGTEAFF. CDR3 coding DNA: TGCAGCGGAATAGGGACACTAGACGGGACTGAAGCTTTCTTT.

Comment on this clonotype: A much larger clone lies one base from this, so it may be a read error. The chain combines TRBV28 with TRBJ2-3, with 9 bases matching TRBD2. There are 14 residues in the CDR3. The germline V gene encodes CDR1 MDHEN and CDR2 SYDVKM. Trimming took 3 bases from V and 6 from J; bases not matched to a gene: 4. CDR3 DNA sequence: TGTGCCAGCAGTTTTAGCGGGAGACGTGATACGCAGTATTTT. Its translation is CASSFSGRRDTQYF.

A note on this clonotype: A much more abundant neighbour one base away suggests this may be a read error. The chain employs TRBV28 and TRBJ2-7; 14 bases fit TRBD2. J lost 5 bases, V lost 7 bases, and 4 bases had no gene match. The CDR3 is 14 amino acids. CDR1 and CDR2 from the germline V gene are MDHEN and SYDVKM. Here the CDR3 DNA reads TGTGCCAGCATCAGGGGACTAGCGGGGGACGAGCAGTACTTC. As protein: CASIRGLAGDEQYF.

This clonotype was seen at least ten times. CDR3 residues: CASSQEGLPQDTQYF. The CDR3 region has the DNA TGTGCCAGCAGCCAAGAGGGTCTACCTCAAGATACGCAGTATTTT. The chain employs TRBV4-2 and TRBJ2-3; D uncertain. The CDR3 is 15 residues long. Between the trimmed V and J ends, which lost 0 bases and 5 bases, there was a span of 12 bases. Per germline, CDR1 LGHNA and CDR2 YNFKEQ.

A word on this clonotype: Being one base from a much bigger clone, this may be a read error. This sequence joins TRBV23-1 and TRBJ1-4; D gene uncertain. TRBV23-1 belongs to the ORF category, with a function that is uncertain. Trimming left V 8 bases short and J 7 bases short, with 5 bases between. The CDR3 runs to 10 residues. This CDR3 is CASLREKLFF. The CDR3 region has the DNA TGCGCCAGCCTGCGTGAAAAACTGTTTTTT.

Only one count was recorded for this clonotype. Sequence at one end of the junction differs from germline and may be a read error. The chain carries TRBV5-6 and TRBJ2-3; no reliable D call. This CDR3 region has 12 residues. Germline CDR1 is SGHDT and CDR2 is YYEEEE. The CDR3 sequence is CASSLSIDTHYF. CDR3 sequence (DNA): TGTGCCAGCAGCTTGAGCATAGATACGCACTATTTT.

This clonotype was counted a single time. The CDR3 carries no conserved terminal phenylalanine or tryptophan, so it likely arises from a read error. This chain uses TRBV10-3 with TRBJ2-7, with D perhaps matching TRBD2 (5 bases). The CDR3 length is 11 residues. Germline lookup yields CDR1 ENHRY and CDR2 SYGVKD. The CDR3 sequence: CAVSEEDEQYI. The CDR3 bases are TGTGCCGTCAGTGAGGAGGACGAGCAGTACATC.

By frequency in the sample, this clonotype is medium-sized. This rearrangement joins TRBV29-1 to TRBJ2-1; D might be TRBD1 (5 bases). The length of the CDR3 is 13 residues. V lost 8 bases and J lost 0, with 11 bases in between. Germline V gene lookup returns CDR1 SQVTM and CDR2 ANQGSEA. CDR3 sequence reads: CSLTGISYNEQFF. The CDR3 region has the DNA TGCAGCCTTACAGGTATCTCCTACAATGAGCAGTTCTTC.

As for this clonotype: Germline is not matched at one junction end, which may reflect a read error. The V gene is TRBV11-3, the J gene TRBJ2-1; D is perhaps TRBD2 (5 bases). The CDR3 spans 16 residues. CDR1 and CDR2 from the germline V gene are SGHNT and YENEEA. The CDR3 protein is CASYLDGNNEANEQSF. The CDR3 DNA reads TGTGCCAGCTACTTAGACGGGAACAATGAGGCGAATGAGCAGTCCTTC.

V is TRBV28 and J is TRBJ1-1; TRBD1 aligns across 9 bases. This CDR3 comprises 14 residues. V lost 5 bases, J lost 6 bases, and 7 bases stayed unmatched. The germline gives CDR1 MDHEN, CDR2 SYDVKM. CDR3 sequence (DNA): TGTGCCAGCAGTACGGGACAGGGAGGCTCTGAAGCTTTCTTT. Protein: CASSTGQGGSEAFF.

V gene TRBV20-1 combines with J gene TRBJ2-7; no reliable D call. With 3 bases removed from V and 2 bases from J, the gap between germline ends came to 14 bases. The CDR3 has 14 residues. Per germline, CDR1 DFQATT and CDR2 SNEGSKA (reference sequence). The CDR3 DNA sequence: TGCAGTGCTAGTAGCTGGAAGGGCACCTACGAGCAGTACTTC. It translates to CSASSWKGTYEQYF.

CDR3 DNA sequence: TGTGCCAGCGGCCCCCAACCTACAGGCACCTCTGGAAACACCATATATTTT. It codes for CASGPQPTGTSGNTIYF. V usage is TRBV6-6 and J usage is TRBJ1-3, with D possibly matching TRBD1 (5 bases). Germline CDR1 is MNHNY and CDR2 is SVGAGI (reference sequence). CDR3 length: 17 residues. V was trimmed by 8 bases and J by 0 bases, leaving 20 bases between them.

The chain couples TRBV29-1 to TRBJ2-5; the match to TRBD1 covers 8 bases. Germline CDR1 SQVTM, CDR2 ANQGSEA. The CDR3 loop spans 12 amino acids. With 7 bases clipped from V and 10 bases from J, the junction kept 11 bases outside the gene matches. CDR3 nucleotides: TGCAGCGACAGGGGGGTCCAAGGGATCCAGTACTTC. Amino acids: CSDRGVQGIQYF.

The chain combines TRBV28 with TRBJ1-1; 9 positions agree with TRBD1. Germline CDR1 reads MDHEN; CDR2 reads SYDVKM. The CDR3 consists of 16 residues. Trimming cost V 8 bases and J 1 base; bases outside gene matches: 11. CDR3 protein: CASPAPPGQGNTEAFF. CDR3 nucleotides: TGTGCCAGCCCCGCCCCCCCGGGACAGGGGAACACTGAAGCTTTCTTT.

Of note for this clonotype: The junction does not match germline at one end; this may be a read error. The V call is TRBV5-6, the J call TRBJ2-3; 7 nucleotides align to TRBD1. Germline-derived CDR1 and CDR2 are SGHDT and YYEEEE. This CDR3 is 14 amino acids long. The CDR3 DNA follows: TGTGCCAGCACCCGGGACAGCAGCACAGATACGCATTATTTT. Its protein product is CASTRDSSTDTHYF.

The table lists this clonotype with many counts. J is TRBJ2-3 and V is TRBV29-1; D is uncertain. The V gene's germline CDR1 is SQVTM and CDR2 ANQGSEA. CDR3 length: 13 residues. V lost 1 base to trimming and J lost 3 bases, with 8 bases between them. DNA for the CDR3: TGCAGCGTTGAAGGTGGTCGAACAGATACGCAGTATTTT. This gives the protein CSVEGGRTDTQYF.

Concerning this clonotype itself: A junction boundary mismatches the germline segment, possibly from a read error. The CDR3 reads CASSPTPTNEKLSF. The CDR3 DNA sequence: TGCGCCAGCAGTCCTACGCCAACTAATGAAAAACTGTCTTTT. The chain has TRBV6-5 and TRBJ1-4, with D uncertain. Germline CDR1 MNHEY, CDR2 SVGAGI. This CDR3 contains 14 residues.